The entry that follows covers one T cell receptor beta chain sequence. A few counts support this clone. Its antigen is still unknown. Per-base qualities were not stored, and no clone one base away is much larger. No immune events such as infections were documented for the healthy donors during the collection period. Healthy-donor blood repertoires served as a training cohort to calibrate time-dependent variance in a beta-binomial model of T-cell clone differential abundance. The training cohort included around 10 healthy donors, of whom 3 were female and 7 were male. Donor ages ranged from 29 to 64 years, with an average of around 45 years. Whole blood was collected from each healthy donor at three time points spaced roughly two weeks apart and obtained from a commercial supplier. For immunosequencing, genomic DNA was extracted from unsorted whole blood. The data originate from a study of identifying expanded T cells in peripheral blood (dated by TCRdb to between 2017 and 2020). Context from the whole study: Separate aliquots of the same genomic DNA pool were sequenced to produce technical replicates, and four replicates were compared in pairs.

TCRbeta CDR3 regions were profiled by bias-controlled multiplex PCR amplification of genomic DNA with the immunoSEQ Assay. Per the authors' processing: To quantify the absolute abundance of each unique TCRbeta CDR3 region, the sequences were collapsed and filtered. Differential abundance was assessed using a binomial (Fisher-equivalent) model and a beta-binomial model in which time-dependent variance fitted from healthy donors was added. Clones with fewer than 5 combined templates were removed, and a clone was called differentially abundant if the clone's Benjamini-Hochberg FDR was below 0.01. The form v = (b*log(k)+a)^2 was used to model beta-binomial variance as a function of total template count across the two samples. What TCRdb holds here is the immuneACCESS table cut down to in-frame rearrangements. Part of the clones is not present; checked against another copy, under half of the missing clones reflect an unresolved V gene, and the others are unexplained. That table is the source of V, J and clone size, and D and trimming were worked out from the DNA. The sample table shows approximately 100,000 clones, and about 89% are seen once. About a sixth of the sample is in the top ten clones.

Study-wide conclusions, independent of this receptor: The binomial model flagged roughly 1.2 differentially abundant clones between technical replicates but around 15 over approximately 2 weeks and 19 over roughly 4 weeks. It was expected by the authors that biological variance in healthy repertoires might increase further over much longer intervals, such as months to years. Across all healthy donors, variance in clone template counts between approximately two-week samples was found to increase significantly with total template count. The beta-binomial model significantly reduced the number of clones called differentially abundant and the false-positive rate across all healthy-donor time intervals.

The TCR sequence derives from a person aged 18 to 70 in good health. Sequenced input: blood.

The nucleotide sequence is given as TGTGCCAGCATGGAGGGGGGCGGACGATATGGCTACACCTTC. Its protein product is CASMEGGGRYGYTF. This sequence uses TRBV2 and TRBJ1-2; TRBD1 is possibly the D segment (6 matching bases). V lost 7 bases and J lost 5 bases; the stretch between them is 17 bases long. CDR3 length: 14 amino acids, cysteine to phenylalanine. The entry retains the CDR3 DNA only, 42 bases that are in frame from base 1. From a lookup of the germline V gene, CDR1 and CDR2 are SNHLY and FYNNEI.